This T cell receptor beta chain was profiled in a study of T cell responses to AZD1222 COVID-19 vaccine. General observations from the study: Distributed over spike, vaccine-associated CD4 TCRs predominated at 160-218 and 743-854.

Worth noting for this clone: Its antigen remains unknown.

V dropped 1 base and J dropped 4 bases, with 11 bases sitting between them. The CDR3 is 15 amino acids. Germline V gene data show CDR1 as LNHDA and CDR2 as SQIVND (reference sequence). Profiled with immunoSEQ multiplex PCR; TCRdb holds only in-frame clones, not every one. The table includes about 190,000 clones, 80% to 90% detected once. This sequence was found in an adult in good health. Specimen: peripheral blood, collected on day 0 of MenACWY control vaccination. This chain joins TRBV19 and TRBJ2-1; possible D gene TRBD2, 5 bases. The CDR3 reads CASSIGERGYNEQFF. As DNA, the CDR3 is TGTGCCAGTAGTATAGGGGAGCGAGGGTACAATGAGCAGTTCTTC. The complete variable domain, with remaining parts taken from reference TRBV19 and TRBJ2-1, reads DGGITQSPKYLFRKEGQNVTLSCEQNLNHDAMYWYRQDPGQGLRLIYYSQIVNDFQKGDIAEGYSVSREKKESFPLTVTSAQKNPTAFYLCASSIGERGYNEQFFGPGTRLTVL.